One sample yielded the 19 T cell receptor beta chains listed below, sequenced in a study of blood T cell repertoires in COVID-19. The repertoire was sequenced with immunoSEQ multiplex PCR; TCRdb's copy has only in-frame clones and lacks some. The sample records a few hundred thousand clones, about 90% being singletons. Input material: peripheral blood. Receptors originate from a woman in her forties or fifties who had recovered from COVID-19.

The chain links TRBV20-1 to TRBJ1-2; D ambiguous. This CDR3 is built from 13 residues. Between the trimmed V and J ends, which lost 3 bases and 1 base, there was a span of 9 bases. The germline V gene has CDR1 DFQATT and CDR2 SNEGSKA (reference sequence). The CDR3 DNA is TGCAGTGCTAGTCTCGGGAGTAACTATGGCTACACCTTC. It is translated as CSASLGSNYGYTF.

The chain joins TRBV18 to TRBJ2-5; 8 positions match TRBD2. V was pared by 2 bases and J by 0 bases, with 5 bases of the junction left unmatched. Germline-derived CDR1 and CDR2 are KGHSH and LQKENI. CDR3 length equals 16 residues. CDR3 in DNA: TGTGCCAGCTCACCAAGCGGGGGATCGTACCAAGAGACCCAGTACTTC. It translates to CASSPSGGSYQETQYF. Drawing the rest from reference TRBV18 and TRBJ2-5, the complete variable domain is NAGVMQNPRHLVRRRGQEARLRCSPMKGHSHVYWYRQLPEEGLKFMVYLQKENIIDESGMPKERFSAEFPKEGPSILRIQQVVRGDSAAYFCASSPSGGSYQETQYFGPGTRLLVL.

This clone has only one observation. The chain is built from TRBV7-8 and TRBJ2-5; unclear D gene. This CDR3 comprises 14 residues. Germline-derived CDR1 and CDR2 are SGHVS and FQNEAQ. V lost 5 bases, J lost 1 base, and 11 bases lay in between. CDR3 protein: CASSPAYAQETQYF. For the CDR3, the DNA is TGTGCCAGCAGCCCCGCCTACGCCCAAGAGACCCAGTACTTC.

The chain carries TRBV7-2 and TRBJ2-3, with a possible D match to TRBD1 (6 bases). Germline CDR1 and CDR2: SGHTA and FQGNSA. The CDR3 sequence is 14 residues long. The V and J ends lost 7 bases and 13 bases respectively, with 24 bases between them. CDR3 nucleotides: TGTGCCAGCACCCTAAGGGGGAACCAGATCGGGAAGTATTTT. This translates into CASTLRGNQIGKYF.

The rearrangement uses TRBV9 and TRBJ1-1; D is possibly TRBD1 (5 bases). The V gene's germline CDR1 is SGDLS and CDR2 YYNGEE. V was trimmed by 4 bases and J by 4 bases, leaving 20 bases between them. The CDR3 consists of 16 residues. The CDR3 bases are TGTGCCAGCAGCTCTCCCCGGGGGGGGAGTAGCACTGAAGCTTTCTTT. Its protein product is CASSSPRGGSSTEAFF.

V is TRBV27 and J is TRBJ1-1, with D possibly TRBD1 on 6 matching bases. Trimming cost V 6 bases and J 5 bases, with 16 bases left between them. CDR3 length: 14 amino acids. Per the germline V gene, CDR1 is MNHEY and CDR2 is SMNVEV (reference sequence). The CDR3 DNA reads as TGTGCCAGCAGATTACAGGGTTCCTGGACTGAAGCTTTCTTT. Protein: CASRLQGSWTEAFF.

The chain carries TRBV19 and TRBJ1-2; 7 bases align to TRBD1. CDR1 LNHDA and CDR2 SQIVND come from the germline V gene (reference sequence). The CDR3 extends over 12 amino acids. Written as DNA, the CDR3 is TGTGCAACCACGCAGGGGGACTATGGCTACACCTTC. Its protein product is CATTQGDYGYTF.

V and J are TRBV4-1 and TRBJ2-3, with D tentatively TRBD2 (5 bases). V lost 0 bases and J 9 bases, leaving 16 bases between the germline ends. The CDR3 is 15 residues long. Germline V gene lookup returns CDR1 MGHRA and CDR2 YSYEKL. The chain's CDR3 is CASSQDQDPRRTQYF. The CDR3 DNA follows: TGCGCCAGCAGCCAAGATCAGGATCCTCGGAGGACGCAGTATTTT.

The CDR3 bases are TGTGCCAGCAGCTTAACAGGGTTATCTAATGAAAAACTGTTTTTT. Residues: CASSLTGLSNEKLFF. This rearrangement joins TRBV5-4 to TRBJ1-4; D is perhaps TRBD1 (6 bases). The germline V gene has CDR1 SGHNT and CDR2 YYREEE (reference sequence). The CDR3 loop spans 15 amino acids. The V end lost 2 bases, the J end lost 3 bases, and 11 bases lay between the germline ends.

CDR3: CASSKTGSPDTQYF. In DNA, the CDR3 is TGTGCCAGCAGTAAGACAGGGTCGCCAGATACGCAGTATTTT. This chain joins TRBV6-2 or TRBV6-3 and TRBJ2-3, with TRBD1 matching 7 bases. V lost 5 bases to trimming and J lost 4 bases; unmatched junction nucleotides: 6. Germline assignment: CDR1 MNHEY and CDR2 SVGEGT. The CDR3 has 14 residues.

The DNA of the CDR3 is TGCAGCGTTTCTAGCGGGGGCCTCACAGATACGCAGTATTTT. Its protein product is CSVSSGGLTDTQYF. The chain employs TRBV29-1 and TRBJ2-3; 10 bases agree with TRBD2. The germline V gene has CDR1 SQVTM and CDR2 ANQGSEA. The CDR3 length is 14 residues. Germline trimming cut 5 bases from V and 2 bases from J; bases unmatched to any gene: 4.

This chain uses TRBV28 with TRBJ2-7; perhaps TRBD2 as D (5 bases). Trimming shortened V by 5 bases and J by 0 bases, and 11 bases separated the two germline ends. This CDR3 has 14 amino acids. Per the germline V gene, CDR1 is MDHEN and CDR2 is SYDVKM. CDR3 nucleotides: TGTGCCAGCAGTCCCGGAGGTAACTCCTACGAGCAGTACTTC. Amino acids: CASSPGGNSYEQYF.

The chain carries TRBV30 and TRBJ1-6, with 7 positions matching TRBD1. Germline V gene sequence: CDR1 GTSNPN, CDR2 SVGIG (reference sequence). CDR3 length: 14 residues. With 4 bases clipped from V and 7 bases from J, the junction kept 7 bases outside the gene matches. The CDR3 sequence: CAWTPTGTNSPLHF. The CDR3 DNA reads as TGTGCCTGGACCCCGACAGGGACAAATTCACCCCTCCACTTT.

To note about this clone: Germline is not matched at one junction end, which may reflect a read error. V gene TRBV7-7 combines with J gene TRBJ2-1; 10 positions match TRBD2. Germline loops: CDR1 SSHAT, CDR2 FNYEAQ (reference sequence). This CDR3 has 16 residues. The CDR3 reads CASSATGTSAYNEQFF. In nucleotides, the CDR3 is TGTGCTAGCAGCGCTACCGGGACTAGCGCCTACAATGAGCAGTTCTTC.

J is TRBJ2-1 and V is TRBV27; 8 nucleotides match TRBD2. The CDR3 runs to 16 residues. Germline V gives CDR1 MNHEY, CDR2 SMNVEV (reference sequence). The V and J ends lost 6 bases and 0 bases, in that order; junction bases with no gene match: 7. DNA for the CDR3: TGTGCCAGCAGAGCGGGGGCCCTTCACTCCTACAATGAGCAGTTCTTC. Protein: CASRAGALHSYNEQFF.

CDR3 DNA sequence: TGTGCCAGCAGTCTTGCGGGACCCTTAAACTCAAACCAGCATTTT. This gives the protein CASSLAGPLNSNQHF. The chain couples TRBV19 to TRBJ1-5; D perhaps matches TRBD1 (5 bases). The CDR3 runs to 15 residues. Trimming left V 9 bases short and J 12 bases short, with 27 bases between. Germline V gives CDR1 LNHDA, CDR2 SQIVND (reference sequence).

This clone is a singleton in its sample. This chain connects TRBV5-6 to TRBJ2-7; 7 bases fit TRBD2. J lost 4 bases, V lost 2 bases, and 6 bases had no gene match. CDR1 and CDR2 from the germline V gene are SGHDT and YYEEEE. This CDR3 spans 14 amino acids. The CDR3 region is CASSLSGRGYEQYF. CDR3 in DNA: TGTGCCAGCAGCTTATCGGGGAGGGGATACGAGCAGTACTTC.

This chain uses TRBV30 with TRBJ2-5, with TRBD1 matching 7 bases. Germline trimming cut 5 bases from V and 5 bases from J; bases unmatched to any gene: 5. Germline CDR1 GTSNPN, CDR2 SVGIG (reference sequence). This CDR3 has 12 amino acids. The CDR3 bases are TGTGCCTGGGAGACAGGGTCGGAGACCCAGTACTTC. Translation: CAWETGSETQYF. Looking up the rest from reference TRBV30 and TRBJ2-5 gives the full variable domain: SQTIHQWPATLVQPVGSPLSLECTVEGTSNPNLYWYRQAAGRGLQLLFYSVGIGQISSEVPQNLSASRPQDRQFILSSKKLLLSDSGFYLCAWETGSETQYFGPGTRLLVL.

V gene TRBV6-6 combines with J gene TRBJ2-5; D might be TRBD1 (6 bases). Per germline, CDR1 MNHNY and CDR2 SVGAGI (reference sequence). V was cut by 6 bases and J by 5 bases, with 19 bases left in between. This CDR3 spans 15 amino acids. The CDR3 DNA is TGTGCCAGCAGCCCAAGAGGCAGGGGTCGGGAGACCCAGTACTTC. It codes for CASSPRGRGRETQYF.